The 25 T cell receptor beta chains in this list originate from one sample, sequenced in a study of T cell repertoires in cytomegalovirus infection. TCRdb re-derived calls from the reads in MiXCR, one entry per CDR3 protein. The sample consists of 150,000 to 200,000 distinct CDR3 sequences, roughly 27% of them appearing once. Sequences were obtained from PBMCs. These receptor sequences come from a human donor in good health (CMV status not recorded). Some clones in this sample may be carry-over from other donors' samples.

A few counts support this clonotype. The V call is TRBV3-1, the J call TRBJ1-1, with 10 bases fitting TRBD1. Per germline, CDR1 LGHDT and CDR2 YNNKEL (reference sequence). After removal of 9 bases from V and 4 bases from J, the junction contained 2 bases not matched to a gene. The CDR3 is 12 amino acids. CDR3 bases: TGTGCCAGTCGGACAGGGGGCACTGAAGCTTTCTTT. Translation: CASRTGGTEAFF.

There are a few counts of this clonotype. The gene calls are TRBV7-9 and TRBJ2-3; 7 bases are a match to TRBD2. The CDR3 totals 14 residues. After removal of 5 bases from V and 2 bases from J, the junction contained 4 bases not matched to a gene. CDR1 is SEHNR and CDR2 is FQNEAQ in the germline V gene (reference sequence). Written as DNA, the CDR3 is TGTGCCAGCAGCCGGGGGGACCCCACAGATACGCAGTATTTT. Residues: CASSRGDPTDTQYF.

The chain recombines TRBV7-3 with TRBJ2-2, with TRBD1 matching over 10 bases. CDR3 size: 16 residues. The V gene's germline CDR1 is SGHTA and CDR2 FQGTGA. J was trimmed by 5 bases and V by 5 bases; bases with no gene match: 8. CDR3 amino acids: CASSPFGTGATGELFF. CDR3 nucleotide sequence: TGTGCCAGCAGCCCATTCGGGACAGGGGCAACCGGGGAGCTGTTTTTT.

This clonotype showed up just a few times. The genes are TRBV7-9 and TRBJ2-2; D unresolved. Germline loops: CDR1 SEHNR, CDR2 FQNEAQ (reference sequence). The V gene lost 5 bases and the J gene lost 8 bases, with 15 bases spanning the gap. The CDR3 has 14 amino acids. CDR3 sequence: CASSQNGSPGELFF. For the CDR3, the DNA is TGTGCCAGCAGCCAGAACGGCAGTCCGGGGGAGCTGTTTTTT.

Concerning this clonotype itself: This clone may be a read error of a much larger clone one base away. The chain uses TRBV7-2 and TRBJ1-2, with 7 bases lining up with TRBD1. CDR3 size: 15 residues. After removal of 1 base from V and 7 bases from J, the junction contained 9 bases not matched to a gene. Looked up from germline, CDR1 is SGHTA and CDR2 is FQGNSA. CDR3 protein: CASSLEIGGIGGYTF. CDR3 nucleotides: TGTGCCAGCAGCTTAGAAATAGGGGGCATTGGTGGCTACACCTTC.

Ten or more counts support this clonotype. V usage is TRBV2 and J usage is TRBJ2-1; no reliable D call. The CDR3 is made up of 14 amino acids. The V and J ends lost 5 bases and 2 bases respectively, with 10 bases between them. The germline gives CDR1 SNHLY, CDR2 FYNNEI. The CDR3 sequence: CASSSRVPYNEQFF. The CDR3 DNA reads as TGTGCCAGCAGTTCCCGGGTTCCCTACAATGAGCAGTTCTTC. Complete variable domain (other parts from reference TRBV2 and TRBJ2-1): EPEVTQTPSHQVTQMGQEVILRCVPISNHLYFYWYRQILGQKVEFLVSFYNNEISEKSEIFDDQFSVERPDGSNFTLKIRSTKLEDSAMYFCASSSRVPYNEQFFGPGTRLTVL.

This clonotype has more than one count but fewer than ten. The CDR3 DNA reads TGTGCCAGCAGCCCCGCCGAGACCCAGTACTTC. Translated: CASSPAETQYF. The chain is built from TRBV7-2 and TRBJ2-5; D uncertain. The CDR3 extends over 11 amino acids. The germline V and J ends were trimmed by 5 bases and 5 bases, with 6 bases remaining between them. Germline loops: CDR1 SGHTA, CDR2 FQGNSA. Looking up the rest from reference TRBV7-2 and TRBJ2-5 gives the full variable domain: GAGVSQSPSNKVTEKGKDVELRCDPISGHTALYWYRQSLGQGLEFLIYFQGNSAPDKSGLPSDRFSAERTGGSVSTLTIQRTQQEDSAVYLCASSPAETQYFGPGTRLLVL.

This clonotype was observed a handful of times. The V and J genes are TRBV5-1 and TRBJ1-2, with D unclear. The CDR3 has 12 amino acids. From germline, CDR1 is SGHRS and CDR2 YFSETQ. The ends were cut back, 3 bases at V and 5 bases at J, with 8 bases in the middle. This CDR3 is CASSSGIYGYTF. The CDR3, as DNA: TGCGCCAGCAGCTCGGGGATTTATGGCTACACCTTC.

CDR3 in DNA: TGTGCCAGTACCAACTCCAGGGGATACTCTCCAGATACGCAGTATTTT. Encoded protein: CASTNSRGYSPDTQYF. The chain links TRBV19 to TRBJ2-3, with TRBD1 as a possible D gene (6 bases). This CDR3 contains 16 residues. The germline V and J ends were trimmed by 7 bases and 4 bases, with 21 bases remaining between them. Per the germline V gene, CDR1 is LNHDA and CDR2 is SQIVND (reference sequence).

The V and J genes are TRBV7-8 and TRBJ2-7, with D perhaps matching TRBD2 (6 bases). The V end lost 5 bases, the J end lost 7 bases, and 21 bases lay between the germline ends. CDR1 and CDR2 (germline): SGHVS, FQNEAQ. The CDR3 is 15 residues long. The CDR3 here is CASSLTRGTGEEQYF. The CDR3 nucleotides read TGTGCCAGCAGCCTAACGCGGGGCACCGGGGAGGAGCAGTACTTC.

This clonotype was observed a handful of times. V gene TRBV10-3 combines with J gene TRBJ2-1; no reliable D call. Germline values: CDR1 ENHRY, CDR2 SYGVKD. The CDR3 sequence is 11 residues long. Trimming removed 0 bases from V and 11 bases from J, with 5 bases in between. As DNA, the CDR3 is TGTGCCATCAGTGAGTCCATAAAGCAGTTCTTC. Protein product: CAISESIKQFF.

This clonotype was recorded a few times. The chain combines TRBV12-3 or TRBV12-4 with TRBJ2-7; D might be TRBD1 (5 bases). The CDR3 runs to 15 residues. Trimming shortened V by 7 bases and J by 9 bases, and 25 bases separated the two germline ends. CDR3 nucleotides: TGTGCCAGCACCATCGGGTCAGGGCAGGTTAATGGGCAGTACTTC. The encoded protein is CASTIGSGQVNGQYF.

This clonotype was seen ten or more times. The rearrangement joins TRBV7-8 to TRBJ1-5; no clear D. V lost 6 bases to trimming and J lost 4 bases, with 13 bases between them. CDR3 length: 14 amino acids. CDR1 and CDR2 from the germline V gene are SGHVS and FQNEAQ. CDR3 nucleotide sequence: TGTGCCAGCAGTCATAGACGTGAGAATCAGCCCCAGCATTTT. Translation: CASSHRRENQPQHF. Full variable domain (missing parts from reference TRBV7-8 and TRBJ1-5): GAGVSQSPRYKVAKRGQDVALRCDPISGHVSLFWYQQALGQGPEFLTYFQNEAQLDKSGLPSDRFFAERPEGSVSTLKIQRTQQEDSAVYLCASSHRRENQPQHFGDGTRLSIL.

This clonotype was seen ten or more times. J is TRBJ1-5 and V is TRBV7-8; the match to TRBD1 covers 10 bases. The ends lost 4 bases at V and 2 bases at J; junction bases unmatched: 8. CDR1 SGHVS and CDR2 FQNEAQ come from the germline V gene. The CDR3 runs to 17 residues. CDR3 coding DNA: TGTGCCAGCAGCTCGGGACAGGGGCCCTCGGGCAATCAGCCCCAGCATTTT. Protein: CASSSGQGPSGNQPQHF.

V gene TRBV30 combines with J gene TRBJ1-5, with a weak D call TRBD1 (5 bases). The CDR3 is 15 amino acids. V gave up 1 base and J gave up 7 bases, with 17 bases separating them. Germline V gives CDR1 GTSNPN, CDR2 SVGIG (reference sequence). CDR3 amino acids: CAWSDSLTPGQPQHF. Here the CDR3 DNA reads TGTGCCTGGAGTGACTCTCTAACCCCAGGGCAGCCCCAGCATTTT.

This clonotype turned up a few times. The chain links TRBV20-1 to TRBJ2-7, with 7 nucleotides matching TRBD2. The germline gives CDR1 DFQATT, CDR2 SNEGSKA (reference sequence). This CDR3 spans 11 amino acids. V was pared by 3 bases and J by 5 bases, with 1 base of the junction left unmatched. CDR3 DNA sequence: TGCAGTGCTAGTCGGGGGGACGAGCAGTACTTC. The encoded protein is CSASRGDEQYF.

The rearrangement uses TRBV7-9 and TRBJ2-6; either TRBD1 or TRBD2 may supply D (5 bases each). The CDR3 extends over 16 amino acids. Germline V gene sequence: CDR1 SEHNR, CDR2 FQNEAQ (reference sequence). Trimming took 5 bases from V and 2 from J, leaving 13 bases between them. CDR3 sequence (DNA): TGTGCCAGCAGCCCAGAGGGGACCCCTGGGGCCAACGTCCTGACTTTC. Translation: CASSPEGTPGANVLTF.

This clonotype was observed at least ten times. Here the CDR3 reads CASSLARLAVQETQYF. CDR3 nucleotide sequence: TGTGCCAGCAGCTTAGCGCGACTAGCGGTCCAAGAGACCCAGTACTTC. The V and J genes are TRBV7-8 and TRBJ2-5; TRBD2 matches at 9 bases. CDR1 is SGHVS, CDR2 FQNEAQ, per germline. The trim removed 0 bases at V and 1 base at J, leaving 3 bases unmatched. The CDR3 covers 16 residues.

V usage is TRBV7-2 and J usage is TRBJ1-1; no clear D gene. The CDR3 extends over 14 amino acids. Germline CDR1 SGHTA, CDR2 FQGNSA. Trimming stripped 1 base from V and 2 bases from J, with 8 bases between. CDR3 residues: CASSLGVANTEAFF. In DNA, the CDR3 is TGTGCCAGCAGCTTAGGAGTCGCTAACACTGAAGCTTTCTTT.

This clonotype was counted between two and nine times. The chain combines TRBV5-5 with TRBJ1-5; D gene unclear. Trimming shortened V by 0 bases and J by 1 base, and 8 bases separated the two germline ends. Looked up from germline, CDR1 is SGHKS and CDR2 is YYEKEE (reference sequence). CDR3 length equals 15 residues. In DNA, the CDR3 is TGTGCCAGCAGCTTGGGGGAAGGCAGCAATCAGCCCCAGCATTTT. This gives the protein CASSLGEGSNQPQHF. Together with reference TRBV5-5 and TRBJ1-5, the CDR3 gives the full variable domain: DAGVTQSPTHLIKTRGQQVTLRCSPISGHKSVSWYQQVLGQGPQFIFQYYEKEERGRGNFPDRFSARQFPNYSSELNVNALLLGDSALYLCASSLGEGSNQPQHFGDGTRLSIL.

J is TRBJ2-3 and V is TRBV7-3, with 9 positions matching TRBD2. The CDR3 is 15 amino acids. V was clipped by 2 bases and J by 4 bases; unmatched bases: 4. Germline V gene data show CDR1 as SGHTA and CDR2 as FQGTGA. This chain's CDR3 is CASSLRAGGSDTQYF. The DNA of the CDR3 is TGTGCCAGCAGCTTACGAGCGGGGGGCTCAGATACGCAGTATTTT.

CDR3 nucleotides: TGTGCCTGGAGTCCCCTCTCTGGAAACACCATATATTTT. It translates to CAWSPLSGNTIYF. The chain carries TRBV30 and TRBJ1-3, with D unresolved. The germline V gene has CDR1 GTSNPN and CDR2 SVGIG (reference sequence). The CDR3 covers 13 residues. V was clipped by 2 bases and J by 0 bases, with 5 bases between them.

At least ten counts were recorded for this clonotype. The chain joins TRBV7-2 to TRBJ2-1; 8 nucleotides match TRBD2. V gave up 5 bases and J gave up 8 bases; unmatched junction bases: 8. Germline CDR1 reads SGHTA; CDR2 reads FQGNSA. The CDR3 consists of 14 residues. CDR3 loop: CASSIRTGGDEQFF. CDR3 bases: TGTGCCAGCAGCATCCGGACGGGAGGGGATGAGCAGTTCTTC. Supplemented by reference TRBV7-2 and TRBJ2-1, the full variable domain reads GAGVSQSPSNKVTEKGKDVELRCDPISGHTALYWYRQSLGQGLEFLIYFQGNSAPDKSGLPSDRFSAERTGGSVSTLTIQRTQQEDSAVYLCASSIRTGGDEQFFGPGTRLTVL.

The CDR3 nucleotides read TGTGCCAGCAGCCCTCAGGACATTCAGTACTTC. As protein: CASSPQDIQYF. This rearrangement joins TRBV6-2 or TRBV6-3 to TRBJ2-4; D remains ambiguous. From germline, CDR1 is MNHEY and CDR2 SVGEGT. The germline V and J ends were trimmed by 6 bases and 8 bases, with 8 bases remaining between them. The CDR3 spans 11 residues.

The CDR3 sequence: CASSLPSGLHEQYF. The CDR3 region has the DNA TGCGCCAGCAGCTTGCCCTCCGGCCTTCACGAGCAGTACTTC. This chain connects TRBV5-1 to TRBJ2-7; D is ambiguous. Trimming stripped 1 base from V and 5 bases from J, with 13 bases between. CDR3 length: 14 amino acids. Germline V gene lookup returns CDR1 SGHRS and CDR2 YFSETQ.